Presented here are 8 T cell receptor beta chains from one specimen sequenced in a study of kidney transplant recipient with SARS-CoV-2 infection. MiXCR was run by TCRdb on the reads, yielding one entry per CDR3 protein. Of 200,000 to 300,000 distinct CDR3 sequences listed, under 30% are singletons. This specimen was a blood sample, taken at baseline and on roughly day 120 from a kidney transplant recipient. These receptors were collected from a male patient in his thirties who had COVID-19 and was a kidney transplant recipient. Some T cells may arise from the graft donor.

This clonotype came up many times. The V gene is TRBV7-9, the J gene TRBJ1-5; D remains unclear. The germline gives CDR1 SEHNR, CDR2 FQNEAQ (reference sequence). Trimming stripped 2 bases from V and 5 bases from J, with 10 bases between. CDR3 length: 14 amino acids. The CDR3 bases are TGTGCCAGCAGCTTAAATGGAGCGGATCAGCCCCAGCATTTT. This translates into CASSLNGADQPQHF. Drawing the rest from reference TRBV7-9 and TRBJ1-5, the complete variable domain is DTGVSQNPRHKITKRGQNVTFRCDPISEHNRLYWYRQTLGQGPEFLTYFQNEAQLEKSRLLSDRFSAERPKGSFSTLEIQRTEQGDSAMYLCASSLNGADQPQHFGDGTRLSIL.

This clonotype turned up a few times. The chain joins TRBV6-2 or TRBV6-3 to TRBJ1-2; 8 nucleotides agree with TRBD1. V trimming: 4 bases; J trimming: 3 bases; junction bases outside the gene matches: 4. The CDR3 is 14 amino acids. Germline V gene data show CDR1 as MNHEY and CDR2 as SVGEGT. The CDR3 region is CASSSGQGHYGYTF. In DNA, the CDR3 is TGTGCCAGCAGTTCCGGACAGGGACACTATGGCTACACCTTC.

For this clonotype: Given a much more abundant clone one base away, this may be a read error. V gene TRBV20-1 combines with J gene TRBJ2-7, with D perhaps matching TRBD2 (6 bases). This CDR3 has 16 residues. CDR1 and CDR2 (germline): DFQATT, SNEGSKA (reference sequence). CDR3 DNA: TGCAATGCTAGAGATGGTGCCCCTAGCGAATCCTACGAGCAGTACTTC. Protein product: CNARDGAPSESYEQYF.

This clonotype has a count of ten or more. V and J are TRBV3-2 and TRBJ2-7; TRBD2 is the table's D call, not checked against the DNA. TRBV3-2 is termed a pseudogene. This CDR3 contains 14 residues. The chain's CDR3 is CASSRGTSAGEQYF. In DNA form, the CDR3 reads TGTGCCAGCAGCCGAGGGACCTCGGCCGGCGAGCAGTACTTC.

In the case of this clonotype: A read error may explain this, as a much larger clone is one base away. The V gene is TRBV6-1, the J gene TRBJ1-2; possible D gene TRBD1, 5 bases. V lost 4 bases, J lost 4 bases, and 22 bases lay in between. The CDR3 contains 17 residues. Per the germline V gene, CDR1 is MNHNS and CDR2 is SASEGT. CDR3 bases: TGTGCCAGCAGTGGGGGGAGCTCTATACGAAAGACCTATGGCTACACCTTC. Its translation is CASSGGSSIRKTYGYTF.

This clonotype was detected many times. Here the CDR3 DNA reads TGTGCCAGCAGTGATACAGTTAGCTATGGCTACACCTTC. It specifies CASSDTVSYGYTF. V is TRBV6-5 and J is TRBJ1-2; D call uncertain. Germline V gene data show CDR1 as MNHEY and CDR2 as SVGAGI. The CDR3 has 13 residues. V was trimmed by 5 bases and J by 4 bases, leaving 11 bases between them.

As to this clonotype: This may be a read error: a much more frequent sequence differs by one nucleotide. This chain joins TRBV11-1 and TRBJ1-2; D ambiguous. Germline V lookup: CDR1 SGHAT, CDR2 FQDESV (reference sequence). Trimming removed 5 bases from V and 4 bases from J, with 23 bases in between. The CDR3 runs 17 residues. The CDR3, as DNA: TGTGCCAGCAGCGAAGATTATAAGGCTGGAAAGACCTATGGCTACACCTTC. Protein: CASSEDYKAGKTYGYTF.

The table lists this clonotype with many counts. In nucleotides, the CDR3 is TGCGCCAGCAGCCAAGATAGAGACAGGGACCTTTCTTGGTTTGGCTACACCTTC. Its translation: CASSQDRDRDLSWFGYTF. The chain carries TRBV4-3 and TRBJ1-2, with 7 nucleotides matching TRBD1. Germline V gives CDR1 LGHNA, CDR2 YSLEER. The CDR3 has 18 residues. V was clipped by 0 bases and J by 7 bases; unmatched bases: 17.